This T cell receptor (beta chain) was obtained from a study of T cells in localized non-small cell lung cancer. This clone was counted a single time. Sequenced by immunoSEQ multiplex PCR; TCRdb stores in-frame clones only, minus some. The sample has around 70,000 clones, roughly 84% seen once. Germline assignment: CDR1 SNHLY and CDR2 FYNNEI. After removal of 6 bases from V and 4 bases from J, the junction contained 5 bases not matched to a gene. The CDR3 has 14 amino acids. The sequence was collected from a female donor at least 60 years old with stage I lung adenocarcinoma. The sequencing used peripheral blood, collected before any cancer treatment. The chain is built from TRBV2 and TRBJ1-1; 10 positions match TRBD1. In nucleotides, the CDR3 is TGTGCCAGCAGGCAAGGACAGGGGGGCACTGAAGCTTTCTTT. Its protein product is CASRQGQGGTEAFF.